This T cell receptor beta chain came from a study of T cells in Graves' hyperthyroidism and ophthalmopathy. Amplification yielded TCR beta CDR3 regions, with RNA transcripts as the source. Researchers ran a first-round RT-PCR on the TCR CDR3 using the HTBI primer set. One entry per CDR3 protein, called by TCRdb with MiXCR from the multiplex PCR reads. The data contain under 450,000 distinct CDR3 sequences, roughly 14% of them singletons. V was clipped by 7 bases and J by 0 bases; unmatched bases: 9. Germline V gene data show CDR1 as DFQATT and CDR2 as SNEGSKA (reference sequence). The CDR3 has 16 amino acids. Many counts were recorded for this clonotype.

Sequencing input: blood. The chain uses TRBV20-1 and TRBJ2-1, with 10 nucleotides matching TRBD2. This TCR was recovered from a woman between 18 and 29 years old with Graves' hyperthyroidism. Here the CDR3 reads CSGGLAELSSYNEQFF. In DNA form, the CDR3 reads TGCAGTGGTGGACTAGCGGAGTTGAGCTCCTACAATGAGCAGTTCTTC.